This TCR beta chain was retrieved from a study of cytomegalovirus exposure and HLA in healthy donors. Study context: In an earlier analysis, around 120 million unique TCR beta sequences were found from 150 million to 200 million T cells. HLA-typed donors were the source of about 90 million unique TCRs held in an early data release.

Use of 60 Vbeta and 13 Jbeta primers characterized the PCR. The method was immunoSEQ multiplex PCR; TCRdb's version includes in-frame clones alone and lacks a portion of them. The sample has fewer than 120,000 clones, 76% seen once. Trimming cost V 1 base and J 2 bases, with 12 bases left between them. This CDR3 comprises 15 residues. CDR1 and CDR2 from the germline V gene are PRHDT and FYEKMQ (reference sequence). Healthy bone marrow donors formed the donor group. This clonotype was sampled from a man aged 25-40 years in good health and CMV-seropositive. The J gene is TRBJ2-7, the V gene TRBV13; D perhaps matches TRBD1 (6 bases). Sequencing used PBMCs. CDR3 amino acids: CASSLVGADAYEQYF. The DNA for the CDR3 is TGTGCCAGCAGCTTAGTGGGGGCGGATGCCTACGAGCAGTACTTC.